This TCR beta chain was retrieved from a study of blood T cell repertoires in COVID-19. Individuals drawn from 24 US areas were roughly 18 to 95 years old. Allocation to cohorts depended on clinical history reported by the participants. Cohort 3 donors were reported recovered after two negative PCRs, clearance, or symptom resolution. Study processing details: Amplification of reference gene primers provided the estimated nucleated cell counts. Sequenced by immunoSEQ multiplex PCR; TCRdb stores in-frame clones only, minus some. V and J calls plus clone size are reproduced from that table; the DNA served to infer D and trimming. The sample lists about 260,000 clones, 88% seen once, with approximately 3% in the top ten. This clonotype originated in a woman between 45 and 65 years old who had recovered from COVID-19. Material: PBMCs or T cells enriched from blood (not recorded which).

The CDR3 nucleotides read TGTGCCAGCAGCTTGGCGGGGTCGGATGCTGGGGCCAACGTCCTGACTTTC. It codes for CASSLAGSDAGANVLTF. V gene TRBV5-4 combines with J gene TRBJ2-6, with a weak D call TRBD2 (5 bases). V lost 0 bases and J lost 2, with 12 bases in between. The germline gives CDR1 SGHNT, CDR2 YYREEE (reference sequence). The CDR3 is made up of 17 amino acids.